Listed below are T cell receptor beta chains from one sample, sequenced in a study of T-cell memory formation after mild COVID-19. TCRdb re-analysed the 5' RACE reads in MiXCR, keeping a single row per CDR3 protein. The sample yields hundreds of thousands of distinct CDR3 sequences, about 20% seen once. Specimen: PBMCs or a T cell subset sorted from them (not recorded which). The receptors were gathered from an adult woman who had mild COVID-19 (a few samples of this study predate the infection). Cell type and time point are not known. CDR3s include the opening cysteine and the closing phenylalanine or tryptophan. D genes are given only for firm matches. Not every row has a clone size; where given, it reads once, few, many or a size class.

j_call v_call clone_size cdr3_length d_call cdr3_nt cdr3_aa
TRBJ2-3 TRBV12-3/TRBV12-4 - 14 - TGTGCCAGCAGCCCAGAGGATTCAGCAGATACGCAGTATTTT CASSPEDSADTQYF
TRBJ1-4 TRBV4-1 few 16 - TGCGCCAGCAGCCAAGCGCGGGTTCTGTCTGAGGAAAAACTGTTTTTT CASSQARVLSEEKLFF
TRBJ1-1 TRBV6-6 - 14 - TGTGCCAGCAGACCATCGCAGGGGACTGGTGAAGCTTTCTTT CASRPSQGTGEAFF
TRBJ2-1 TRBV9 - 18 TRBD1 TGTGCCAGCAGCGCGAGGGGACAGGGGCCCTTACCCTACAATGAGCAGTTCTTC CASSARGQGPLPYNEQFF
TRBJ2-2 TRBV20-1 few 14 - TGCAGTGCTAGAGCCCCGGTCAGCCGCGGGGAGCTGTTTTTT CSARAPVSRGELFF
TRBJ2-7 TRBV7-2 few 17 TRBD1 TGTGCCAGCAGCTTAGATTACAGGGGTGGTCTTCAGGACGAGCAGTACTTC CASSLDYRGGLQDEQYF
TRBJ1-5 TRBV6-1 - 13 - TGTGCCGGCGCGGGCGGGTCCGATCAGCCCCAGCATTTT CAGAGGSDQPQHF
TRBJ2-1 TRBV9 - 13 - TGTGCCAGCAGCTCGCCGGGGTATCAGGAGCAGTTCTTC CASSSPGYQEQFF
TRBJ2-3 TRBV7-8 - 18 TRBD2 TGTGCCAGCAGGCCCGAAGGGCTAGCGGGGACTATCACAGATACGCAGTATTTT CASRPEGLAGTITDTQYF
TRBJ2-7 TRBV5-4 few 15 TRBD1 TGTGCCAGCAGCTTCCGCGGGACAGGGGGCAACGAGCAGTACTTC CASSFRGTGGNEQYF
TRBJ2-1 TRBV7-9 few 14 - TGTGCCAGCAGGGATCGGGAGATCCACAATGAGCAGTTCTTC CASRDREIHNEQFF
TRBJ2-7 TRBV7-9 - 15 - TGTGCCAGCAGCTTAGCCCTCCTAGACAGCTACGAGCAGTACTTC CASSLALLDSYEQYF
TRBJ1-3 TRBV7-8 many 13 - TGTGCGTCCCGGGGCCACAGTGGAAACACCATATATTTT CASRGHSGNTIYF
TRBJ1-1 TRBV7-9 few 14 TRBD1 TGTGCCAGCAGGTTAGGACCCGGGACAGCCGAAGCTTTCTTT CASRLGPGTAEAFF
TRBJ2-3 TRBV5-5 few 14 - TGTGCCAGCAGCTTGGAGCGTCTCACAGATACGCAGTATTTT CASSLERLTDTQYF
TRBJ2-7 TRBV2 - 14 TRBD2 TGTGCCAGCAGTGTAACAGGACTAGCTCACGAGCAGTACTTC CASSVTGLAHEQYF
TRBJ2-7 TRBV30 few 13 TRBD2 TGTGCCTGGAGTTGGGCGGGAGGCTACGAGCAGTACTTC CAWSWAGGYEQYF
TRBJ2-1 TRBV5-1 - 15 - TGCGCCAGCAGCTTGGAGGGTGGCAGGGTCAATGAGCAGTTCTTC CASSLEGGRVNEQFF
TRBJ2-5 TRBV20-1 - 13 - TGCAGTGCTGCCGGGAAGCTTCAAGAGACCCAGTACTTC CSAAGKLQETQYF
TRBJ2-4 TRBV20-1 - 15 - TGCAGTGCTGGCGGCGCTTCACTAGCCAAAAACATTCAGTACTTC CSAGGASLAKNIQYF
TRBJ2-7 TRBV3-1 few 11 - TGTGCCAGCAGACAGGGACCCGAGCAGTACTTC CASRQGPEQYF
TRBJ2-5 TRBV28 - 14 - TGTGCCAGCAGTTTCCGGGGGAGAGAGGAGACCCAGTACTTC CASSFRGREETQYF
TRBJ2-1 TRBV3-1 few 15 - TGTGCCAGCAGCCAAGACCCGGGAATCTACAATGAGCAGTTCTTC CASSQDPGIYNEQFF
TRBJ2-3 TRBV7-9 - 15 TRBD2 TGTGCCAGCACCGGGACTAGCGGGAGCACAGATACGCAGTATTTT CASTGTSGSTDTQYF
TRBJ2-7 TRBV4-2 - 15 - TGTGCCAGCAGCCAAGTGGGTAGCGGAGTCTACGAGCAGTACTTC CASSQVGSGVYEQYF
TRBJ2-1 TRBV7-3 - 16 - TGTGCCAGCAGCTTAACGGGTCCTAGCTCCTACAATGAGCAGTTCTTC CASSLTGPSSYNEQFF
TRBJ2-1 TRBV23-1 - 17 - TGCGCCAGCAGTCACCCTACCTGGAGGGGCGCCGGCAATGAGCAGTTCTTC CASSHPTWRGAGNEQFF
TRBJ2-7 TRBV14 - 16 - TGTGCCAGCAGCCAGGGCCGCAGGGGAGGCTCCTACGAGCAGTACTTC CASSQGRRGGSYEQYF
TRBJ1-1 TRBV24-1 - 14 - TGTGCCACCAAGGGGGGTACCAGGCTTGGTGAAGCTTTCTTT CATKGGTRLGEAFF
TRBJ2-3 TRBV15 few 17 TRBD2 TGTGCCACCAGCCTAGGTCGGGGGGGCGAGTCAACAGATACGCAGTATTTT CATSLGRGGESTDTQYF
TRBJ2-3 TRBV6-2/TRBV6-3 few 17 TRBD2 TGTGCCAGCAGTGACTGGACTAGCGGACCAACAACAGATACGCAGTATTTT CASSDWTSGPTTDTQYF
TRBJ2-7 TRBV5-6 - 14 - TGTGCCAGCTTACAGGGAGGTAGGACGTACGAGCAGTACTTC CASLQGGRTYEQYF
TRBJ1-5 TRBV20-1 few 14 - TGCAGTGCGAAGGGGGGGTATAGCAATCAGCCCCAGCATTTT CSAKGGYSNQPQHF
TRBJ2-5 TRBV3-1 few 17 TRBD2 TGTGCCAGCAGCCAAGCCCGGCTAGCGGGAGGGCCTGGGACCCAGTACTTC CASSQARLAGGPGTQYF
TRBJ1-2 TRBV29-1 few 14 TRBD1 TGCAGCGGCGGTGTGGACAGGGGAATATATGGCTACACCTTC CSGGVDRGIYGYTF
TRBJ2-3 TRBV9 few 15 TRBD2 TGTGCCAGCAGCTCGCGGGGGGCCGGGACAGATACGCAGTATTTT CASSSRGAGTDTQYF
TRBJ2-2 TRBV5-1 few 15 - TGCGCCAGCAGCCTTGACAGAACGAACACCGGGGAGCTGTTTTTT CASSLDRTNTGELFF
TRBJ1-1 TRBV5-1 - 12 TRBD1 TGCGCCAGCAGCCCGGTTGGGACAGGGGGCACTTTT CASSPVGTGGTF
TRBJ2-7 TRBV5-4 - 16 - TGTGCCAGCAGCCGGAGGGGGGGTGAGGCGCGCTACGAGCAGTACTTC CASSRRGGEARYEQYF